Listed here is a single T cell receptor (beta chain). This specimen comes from a study of blood T cells in healthy people across ages. Sample-barcoded 5' priming and a J-beta primer mix drove a second PCR of roughly 6 to 12 cycles. With 12 random nucleotides, a template-switch adaptor tagged each individual cDNA molecule. From the 5' RACE reads, TCRdb called clonotypes with MiXCR, one entry per CDR3 protein. The sample records 1.5 million or so distinct CDR3 sequences, 40% to 45% being singletons. This CDR3 spans 13 amino acids. Germline-derived CDR1 and CDR2 are SNHLY and FYNNEI. The trim removed 10 bases at V and 8 bases at J, leaving 11 bases unmatched.

The chain recombines TRBV2 with TRBJ2-1; 7 bases align to TRBD1. The sequencing input was blood. The TCR sequence derives from a woman in her late teens or twenties in good health. CDR3 nucleotide sequence: TGTGCCAACCGACAGGGAGCTGGGTATGAGCAGTTCTTC. It specifies CANRQGAGYEQFF.